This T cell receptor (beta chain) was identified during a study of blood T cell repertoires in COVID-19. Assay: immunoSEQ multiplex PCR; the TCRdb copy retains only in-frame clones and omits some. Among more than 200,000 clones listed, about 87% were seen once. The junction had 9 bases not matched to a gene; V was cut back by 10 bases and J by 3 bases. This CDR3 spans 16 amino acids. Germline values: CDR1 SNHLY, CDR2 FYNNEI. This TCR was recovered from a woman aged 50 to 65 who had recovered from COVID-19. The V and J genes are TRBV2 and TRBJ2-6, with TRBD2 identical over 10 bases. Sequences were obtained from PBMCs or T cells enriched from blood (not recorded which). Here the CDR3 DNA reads TGTGCCACCGGGCGAGCGGGAGGGAATGGGGCCAACGTCCTGACTTTC. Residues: CATGRAGGNGANVLTF.